Sequencing of this T cell receptor beta chain was carried out in a study of blood T cell repertoires in COVID-19. Germline loops: CDR1 SQVTM, CDR2 ANQGSEA. The CDR3 extends over 13 amino acids. Trimming pared 7 bases from V and 5 bases from J, leaving 17 bases between. Original data processing: Reference gene primer amplification yielded estimated nucleated cell counts. Here immunoSEQ multiplex PCR was the method, and the copy in TCRdb shows in-frame clones only, minus some. That table furnishes V, J and clone size, whereas the DNA furnished D and trimming. The table lists about 310,000 clones, around 91% of them singletons.

The specimen was peripheral blood. The source of this sequence is a woman aged 40 to 55 with COVID-19, enrolled during active disease. The chain links TRBV29-1 to TRBJ2-5, with D unresolved. The CDR3 spells CSATLSSSETQYF. DNA of the CDR3: TGCAGCGCCACCCTCTCCAGTTCGGAGACCCAGTACTTC.